Below are 3 T cell receptor beta chains sequenced from a single sample in a study of blood T cell repertoires in COVID-19. Using immunoSEQ multiplex PCR, the repertoire was profiled, and TCRdb retains in-frame clones only, with some absent. The sample holds fewer than 85,000 clones; 88% are singletons and the top ten take 8.5% to 9.5%. What was sequenced was peripheral blood. Source of these receptors: a human donor in a cohort sampled during active COVID-19.

This clone appeared once. The V gene is TRBV29-1, the J gene TRBJ2-6; D not resolved. The CDR3 totals 17 residues. CDR1 and CDR2 from the germline V gene are SQVTM and ANQGSEA. The V end lost 0 bases, the J end lost 0 bases, and 12 bases lay between the germline ends. The CDR3 DNA sequence: TGCAGCGTTGAAGATCTTACGCGGTCCTCTGGGGCCAACGTCCTGACTTTC. It is translated as CSVEDLTRSSGANVLTF.

The chain employs TRBV12-3 or TRBV12-4 and TRBJ2-5; 7 positions agree with TRBD1. V lost 6 bases and J lost 7; bases outside the gene matches: 5. The CDR3 is 12 residues long. The CDR3 region has the DNA TGTGCCAGCAGGGGGACAGCCGCGACCCAGTACTTC. It yields the protein CASRGTAATQYF.

The chain employs TRBV27 and TRBJ2-7, with 7 bases lining up with TRBD1. CDR3 length equals 13 residues. V was clipped by 5 bases and J by 2 bases; unmatched bases: 3. Germline V gene data show CDR1 as MNHEY and CDR2 as SMNVEV (reference sequence). CDR3 sequence: CASSLTGAYEQYF. The CDR3 DNA reads as TGTGCCAGCAGTCTCACAGGGGCCTACGAGCAGTACTTC.